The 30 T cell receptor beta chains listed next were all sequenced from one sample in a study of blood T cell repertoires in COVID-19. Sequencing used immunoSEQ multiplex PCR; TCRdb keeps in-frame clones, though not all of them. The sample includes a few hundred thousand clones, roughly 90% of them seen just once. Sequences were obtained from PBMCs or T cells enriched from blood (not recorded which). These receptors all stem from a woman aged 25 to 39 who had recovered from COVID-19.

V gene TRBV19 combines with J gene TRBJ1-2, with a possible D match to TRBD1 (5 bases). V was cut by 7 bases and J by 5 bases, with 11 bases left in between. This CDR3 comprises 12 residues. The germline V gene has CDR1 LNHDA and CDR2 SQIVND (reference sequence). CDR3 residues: CASTTDRYGYTF. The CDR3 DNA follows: TGTGCCAGTACCACTGACAGATATGGCTACACCTTC.

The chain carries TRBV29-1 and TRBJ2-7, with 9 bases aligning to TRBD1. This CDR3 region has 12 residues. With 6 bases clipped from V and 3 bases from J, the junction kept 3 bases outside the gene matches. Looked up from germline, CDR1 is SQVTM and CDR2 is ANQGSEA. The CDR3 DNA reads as TGCAGCGTAACAGGGGGCCGCTACGAGCAGTACTTC. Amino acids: CSVTGGRYEQYF.

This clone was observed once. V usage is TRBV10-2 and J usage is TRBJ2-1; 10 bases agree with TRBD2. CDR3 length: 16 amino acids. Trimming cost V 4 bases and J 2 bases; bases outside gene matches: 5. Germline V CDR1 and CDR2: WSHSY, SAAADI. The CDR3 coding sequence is TGCGCCAGCAGTGTTAATAGCGGGGGGCCCTACAATGAGCAGTTCTTC. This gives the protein CASSVNSGGPYNEQFF.

The CDR3 DNA follows: TGTGCCAGCAGCTATCTCTCTGAAGCTTTCTTT. It translates to CASSYLSEAFF. The V call is TRBV7-2, the J call TRBJ1-1; D gene ambiguous. Germline-derived CDR1 and CDR2 are SGHTA and FQGNSA. There are 11 residues in the CDR3. Trimming removed 4 bases at V and 6 bases at J, with 6 bases between. Together with reference TRBV7-2 and TRBJ1-1, the CDR3 gives the full variable domain: GAGVSQSPSNKVTEKGKDVELRCDPISGHTALYWYRQSLGQGLEFLIYFQGNSAPDKSGLPSDRFSAERTGGSVSTLTIQRTQQEDSAVYLCASSYLSEAFFGQGTRLTVV.

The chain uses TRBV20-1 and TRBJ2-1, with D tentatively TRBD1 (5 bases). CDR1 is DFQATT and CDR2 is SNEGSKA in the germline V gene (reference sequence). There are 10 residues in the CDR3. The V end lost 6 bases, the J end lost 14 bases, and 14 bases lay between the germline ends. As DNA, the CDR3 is TGCAGTGCGCTTAGGGGCACCGAGTTCTTC. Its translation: CSALRGTEFF.

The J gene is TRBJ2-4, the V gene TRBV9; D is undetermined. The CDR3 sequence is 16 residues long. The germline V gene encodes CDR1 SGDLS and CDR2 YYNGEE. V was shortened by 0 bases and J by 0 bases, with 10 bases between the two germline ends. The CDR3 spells CASSVGVELAKNIQYF. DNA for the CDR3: TGTGCCAGCAGCGTAGGTGTTGAGCTAGCCAAAAACATTCAGTACTTC.

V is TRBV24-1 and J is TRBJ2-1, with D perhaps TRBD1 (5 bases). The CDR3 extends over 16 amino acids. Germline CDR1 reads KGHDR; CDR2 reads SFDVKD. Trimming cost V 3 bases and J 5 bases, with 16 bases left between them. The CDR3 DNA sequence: TGTGCCACCAGTGATCCCGACAGAAACACCCACAATGAGCAGTTCTTC. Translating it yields CATSDPDRNTHNEQFF.

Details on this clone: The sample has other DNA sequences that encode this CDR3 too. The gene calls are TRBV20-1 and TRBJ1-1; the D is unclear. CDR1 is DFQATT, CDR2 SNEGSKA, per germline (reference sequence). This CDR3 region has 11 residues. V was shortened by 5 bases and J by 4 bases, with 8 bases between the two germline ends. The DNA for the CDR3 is TGCAGTGCTCGGGGTAGCACTGAAGCTTTCTTT. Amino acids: CSARGSTEAFF.

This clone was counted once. CDR3 sequence (DNA): TGCGCCAGCAGCCCCGGGGTAGCGGGCGGGGAGACCCAGTACTTC. Amino acid sequence: CASSPGVAGGETQYF. The chain has TRBV5-1 and TRBJ2-5; 7 bases line up with TRBD2. CDR3 size: 15 residues. Germline assignment: CDR1 SGHRS and CDR2 YFSETQ. Trimming removed 4 bases from V and 5 bases from J; junction bases left unmatched: 11. The entire variable domain, with the rest obtained from reference TRBV5-1 and TRBJ2-5, is as follows: KAGVTQTPRYLIKTRGQQVTLSCSPISGHRSVSWYQQTPGQGLQFLFEYFSETQRNKGNFPGRFSGRQFSNSRSEMNVSTLELGDSALYLCASSPGVAGGETQYFGPGTRLLVL.

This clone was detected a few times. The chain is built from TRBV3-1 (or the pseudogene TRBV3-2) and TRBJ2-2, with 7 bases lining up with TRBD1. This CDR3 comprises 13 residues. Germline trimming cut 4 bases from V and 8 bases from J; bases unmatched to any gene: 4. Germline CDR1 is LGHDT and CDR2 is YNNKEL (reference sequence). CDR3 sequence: CASSLGTVGELFF. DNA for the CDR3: TGTGCCAGCAGCCTCGGGACAGTTGGGGAGCTGTTTTTT.

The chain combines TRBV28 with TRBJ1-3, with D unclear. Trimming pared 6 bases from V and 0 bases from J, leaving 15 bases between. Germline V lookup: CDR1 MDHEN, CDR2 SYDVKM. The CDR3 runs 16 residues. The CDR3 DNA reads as TGTGCCAGCAGCTCAACCGGACTGCCCTCTGGAAACACCATATATTTT. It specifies CASSSTGLPSGNTIYF.

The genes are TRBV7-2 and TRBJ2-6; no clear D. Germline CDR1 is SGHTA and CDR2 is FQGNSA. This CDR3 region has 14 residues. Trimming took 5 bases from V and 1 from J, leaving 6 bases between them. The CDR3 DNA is TGTGCCAGCAGCCCCAGATCTGGGGCCAACGTCCTGACTTTC. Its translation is CASSPRSGANVLTF.

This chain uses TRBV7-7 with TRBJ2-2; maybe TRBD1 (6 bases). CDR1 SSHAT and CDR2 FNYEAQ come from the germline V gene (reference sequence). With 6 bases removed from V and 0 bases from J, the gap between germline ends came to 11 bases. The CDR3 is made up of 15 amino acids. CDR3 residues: CASSTGTSNTGELFF. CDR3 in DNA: TGTGCCAGCAGTACCGGGACATCGAACACCGGGGAGCTGTTTTTT. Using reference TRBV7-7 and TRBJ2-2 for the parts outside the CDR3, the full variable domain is GAGVSQSPRYKVTKRGQDVTLRCDPISSHATLYWYQQALGQGPEFLTYFNYEAQPDKSGLPSDRFSAERPEGSISTLTIQRTEQRDSAMYRCASSTGTSNTGELFFGEGSRLTVL.

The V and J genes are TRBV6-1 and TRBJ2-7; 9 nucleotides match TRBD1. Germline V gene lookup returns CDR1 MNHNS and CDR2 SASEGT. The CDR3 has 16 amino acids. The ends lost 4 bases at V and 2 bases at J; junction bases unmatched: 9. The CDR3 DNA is TGTGCCAGCAGTGTGAGTCCGGGACAGGGCCCCTACGAGCAGTACTTC. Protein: CASSVSPGQGPYEQYF.

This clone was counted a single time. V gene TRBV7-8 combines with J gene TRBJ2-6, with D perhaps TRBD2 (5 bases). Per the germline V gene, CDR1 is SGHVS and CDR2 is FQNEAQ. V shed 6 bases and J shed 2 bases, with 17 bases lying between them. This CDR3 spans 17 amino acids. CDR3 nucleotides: TGTGCCAGCAGAAGCGGATCGGGGTCCCCTGGGGCCAACGTCCTGACTTTC. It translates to CASRSGSGSPGANVLTF.

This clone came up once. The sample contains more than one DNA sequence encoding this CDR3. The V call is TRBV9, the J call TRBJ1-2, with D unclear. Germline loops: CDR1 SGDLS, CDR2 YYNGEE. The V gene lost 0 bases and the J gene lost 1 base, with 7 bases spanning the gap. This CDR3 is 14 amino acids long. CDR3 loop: CASSVDPSNYGYTF. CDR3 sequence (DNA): TGTGCCAGCAGCGTAGACCCCAGTAACTATGGCTACACCTTC.

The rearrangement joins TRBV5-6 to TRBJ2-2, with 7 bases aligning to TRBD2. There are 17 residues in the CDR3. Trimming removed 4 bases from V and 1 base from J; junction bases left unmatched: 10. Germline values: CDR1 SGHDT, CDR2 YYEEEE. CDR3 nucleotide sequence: TGTGCCAGCAGCCGATACACGGGGGGATGGAACACCGGGGAGCTGTTTTTT. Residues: CASSRYTGGWNTGELFF.

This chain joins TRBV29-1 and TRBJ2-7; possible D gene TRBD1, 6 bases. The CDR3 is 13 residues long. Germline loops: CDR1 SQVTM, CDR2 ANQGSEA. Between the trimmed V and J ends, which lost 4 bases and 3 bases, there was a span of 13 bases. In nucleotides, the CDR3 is TGCAGCGTTGTCAGGGGACCGTTCTACGAGCAGTACTTC. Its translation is CSVVRGPFYEQYF.

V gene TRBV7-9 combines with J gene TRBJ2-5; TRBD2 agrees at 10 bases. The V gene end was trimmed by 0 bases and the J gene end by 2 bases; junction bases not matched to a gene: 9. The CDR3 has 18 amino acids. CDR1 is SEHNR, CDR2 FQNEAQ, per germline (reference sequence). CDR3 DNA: TGTGCCAGCAGCTTAGCGAGGCAGTTACTAGCGGGACAAGAGACCCAGTACTTC. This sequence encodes CASSLARQLLAGQETQYF. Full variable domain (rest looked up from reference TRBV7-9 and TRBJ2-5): DTGVSQNPRHKITKRGQNVTFRCDPISEHNRLYWYRQTLGQGPEFLTYFQNEAQLEKSRLLSDRFSAERPKGSFSTLEIQRTEQGDSAMYLCASSLARQLLAGQETQYFGPGTRLLVL.

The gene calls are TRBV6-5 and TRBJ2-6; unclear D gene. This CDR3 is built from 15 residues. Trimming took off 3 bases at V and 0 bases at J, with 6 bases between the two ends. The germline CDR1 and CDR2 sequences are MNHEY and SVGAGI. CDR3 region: CASSYYSSGANVLTF. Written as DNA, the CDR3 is TGTGCCAGCAGTTATTATAGCTCTGGGGCCAACGTCCTGACTTTC.

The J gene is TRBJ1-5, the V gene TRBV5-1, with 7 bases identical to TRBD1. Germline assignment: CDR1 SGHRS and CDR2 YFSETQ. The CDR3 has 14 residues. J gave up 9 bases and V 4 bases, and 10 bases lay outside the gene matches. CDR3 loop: CASSPQGTEGPQHF. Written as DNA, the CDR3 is TGCGCCAGCAGCCCCCAAGGGACAGAGGGGCCCCAGCATTTT.

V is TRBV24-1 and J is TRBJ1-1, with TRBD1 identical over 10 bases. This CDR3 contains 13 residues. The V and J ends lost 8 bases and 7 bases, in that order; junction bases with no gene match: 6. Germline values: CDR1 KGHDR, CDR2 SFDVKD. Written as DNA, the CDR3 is TGTGCCACCACGGGACAGGGGACCAATGAAGCTTTCTTT. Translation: CATTGQGTNEAFF.

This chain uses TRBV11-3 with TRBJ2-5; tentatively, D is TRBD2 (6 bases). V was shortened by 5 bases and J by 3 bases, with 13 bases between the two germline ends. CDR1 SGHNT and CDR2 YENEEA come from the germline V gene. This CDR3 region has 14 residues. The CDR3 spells CASSSSREEETQYF. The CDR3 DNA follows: TGTGCCAGCAGCAGTAGCAGGGAGGAAGAGACCCAGTACTTC.

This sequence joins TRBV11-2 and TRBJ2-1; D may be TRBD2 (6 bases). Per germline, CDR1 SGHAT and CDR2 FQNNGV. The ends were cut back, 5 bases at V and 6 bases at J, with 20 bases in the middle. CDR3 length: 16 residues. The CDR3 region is CASSEGVLAKVNEQFF. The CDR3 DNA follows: TGTGCCAGCAGCGAAGGGGTCCTAGCGAAGGTCAATGAGCAGTTCTTC.

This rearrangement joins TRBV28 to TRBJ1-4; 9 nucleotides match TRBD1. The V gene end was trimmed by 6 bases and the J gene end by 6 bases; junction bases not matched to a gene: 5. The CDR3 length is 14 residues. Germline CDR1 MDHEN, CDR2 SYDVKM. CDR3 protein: CASSRDRVDEKLFF. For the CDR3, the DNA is TGTGCCAGCAGCAGGGACAGGGTGGATGAAAAACTGTTTTTT.

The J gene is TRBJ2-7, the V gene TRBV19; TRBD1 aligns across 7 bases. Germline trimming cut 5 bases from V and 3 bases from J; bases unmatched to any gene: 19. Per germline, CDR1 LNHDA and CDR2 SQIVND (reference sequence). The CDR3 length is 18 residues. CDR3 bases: TGTGCCAGTAGTCCCCTCACCCCCTCGGACAGGCTACACTACGAGCAGTACTTC. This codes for CASSPLTPSDRLHYEQYF.

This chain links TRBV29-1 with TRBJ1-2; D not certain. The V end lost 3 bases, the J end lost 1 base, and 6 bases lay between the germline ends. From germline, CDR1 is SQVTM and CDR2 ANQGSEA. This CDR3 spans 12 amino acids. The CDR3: CSVDASNYGYTF. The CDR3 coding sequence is TGCAGCGTTGATGCGAGTAACTATGGCTACACCTTC. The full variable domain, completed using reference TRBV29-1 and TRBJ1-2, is SAVISQKPSRDICQRGTSLTIQCQVDSQVTMMFWYRQQPGQSLTLIATANQGSEATYESGFVIDKFPISRPNLTFSTLTVSNMSPEDSSIYLCSVDASNYGYTFGSGTRLTVV.

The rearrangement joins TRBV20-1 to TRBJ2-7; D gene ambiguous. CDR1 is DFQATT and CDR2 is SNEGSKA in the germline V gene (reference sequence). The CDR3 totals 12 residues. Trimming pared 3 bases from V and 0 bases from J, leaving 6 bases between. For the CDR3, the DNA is TGCAGTGCTAGTGTCCTCTCCTACGAGCAGTACTTC. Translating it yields CSASVLSYEQYF.

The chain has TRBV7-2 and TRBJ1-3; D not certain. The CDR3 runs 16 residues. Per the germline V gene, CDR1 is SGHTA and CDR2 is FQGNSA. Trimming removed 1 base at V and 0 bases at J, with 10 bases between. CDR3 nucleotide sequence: TGTGCCAGCAGCTTAGAGGCGGCACTCTCTGGAAACACCATATATTTT. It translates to CASSLEAALSGNTIYF.

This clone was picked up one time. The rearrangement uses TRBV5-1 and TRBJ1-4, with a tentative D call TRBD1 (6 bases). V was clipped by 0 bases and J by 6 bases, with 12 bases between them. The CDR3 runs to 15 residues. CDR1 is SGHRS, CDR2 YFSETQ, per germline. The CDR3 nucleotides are TGCGCCAGCAGCTTGGCCCAGGGGCATGATGAAAAACTGTTTTTT. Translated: CASSLAQGHDEKLFF.